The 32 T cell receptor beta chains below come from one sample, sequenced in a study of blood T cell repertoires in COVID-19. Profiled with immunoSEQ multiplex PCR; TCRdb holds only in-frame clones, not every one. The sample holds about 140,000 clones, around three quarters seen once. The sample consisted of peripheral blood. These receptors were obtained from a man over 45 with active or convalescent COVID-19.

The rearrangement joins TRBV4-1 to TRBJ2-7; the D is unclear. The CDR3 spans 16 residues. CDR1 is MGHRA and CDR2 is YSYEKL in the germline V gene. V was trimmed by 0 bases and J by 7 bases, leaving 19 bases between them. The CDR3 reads CASSQDPPAGFGEQYF. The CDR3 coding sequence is TGCGCCAGCAGCCAAGATCCCCCCGCCGGGTTTGGGGAGCAGTACTTC.

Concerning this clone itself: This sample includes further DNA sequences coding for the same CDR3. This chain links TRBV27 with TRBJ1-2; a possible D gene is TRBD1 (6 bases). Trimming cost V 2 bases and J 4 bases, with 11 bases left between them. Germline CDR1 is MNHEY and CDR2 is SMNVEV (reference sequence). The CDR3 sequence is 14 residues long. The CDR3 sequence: CASSLQGPGYGYTF. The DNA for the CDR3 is TGTGCCAGCAGTTTACAGGGGCCGGGCTATGGCTACACCTTC.

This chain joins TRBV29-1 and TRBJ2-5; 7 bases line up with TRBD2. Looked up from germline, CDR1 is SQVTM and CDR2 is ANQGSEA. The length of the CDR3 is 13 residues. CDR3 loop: CITGSGTSETQYF. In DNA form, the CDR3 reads TGCATCACAGGCAGCGGGACGTCCGAGACCCAGTACTTC.

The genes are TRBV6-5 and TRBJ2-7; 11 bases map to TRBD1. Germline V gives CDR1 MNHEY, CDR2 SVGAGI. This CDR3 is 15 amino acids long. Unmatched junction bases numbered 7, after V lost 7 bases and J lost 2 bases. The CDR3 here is CASKRGGQGAYEQYF. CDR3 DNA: TGTGCCAGCAAAAGGGGGGGACAGGGGGCCTACGAGCAGTACTTC.

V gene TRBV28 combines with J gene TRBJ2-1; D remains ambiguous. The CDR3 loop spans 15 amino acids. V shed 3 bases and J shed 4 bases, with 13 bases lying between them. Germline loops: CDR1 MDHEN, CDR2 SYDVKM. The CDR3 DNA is TGTGCCAGCAGTTTCTCTGTCGGTGTATACAATGAGCAGTTCTTC. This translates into CASSFSVGVYNEQFF. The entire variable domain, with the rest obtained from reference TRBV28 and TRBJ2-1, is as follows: DVKVTQSSRYLVKRTGEKVFLECVQDMDHENMFWYRQDPGLGLRLIYFSYDVKMKEKGDIPEGYSVSREKKERFSLILESASTNQTSMYLCASSFSVGVYNEQFFGPGTRLTVL.

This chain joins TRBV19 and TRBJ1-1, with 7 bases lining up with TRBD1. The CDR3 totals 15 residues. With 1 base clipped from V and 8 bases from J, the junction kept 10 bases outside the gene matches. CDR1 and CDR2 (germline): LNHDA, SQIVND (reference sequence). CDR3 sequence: CASSIGVSGGTEAFF. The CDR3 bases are TGTGCCAGTAGTATAGGGGTTTCAGGGGGGACAGAAGCTTTCTTT.

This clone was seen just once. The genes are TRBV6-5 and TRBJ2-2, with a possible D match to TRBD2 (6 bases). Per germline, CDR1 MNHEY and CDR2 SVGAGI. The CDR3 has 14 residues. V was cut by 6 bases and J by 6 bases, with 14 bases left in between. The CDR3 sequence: CASRASGGAGELFF. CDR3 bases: TGTGCCAGCAGAGCCTCCGGGGGAGCCGGGGAGCTGTTTTTT.

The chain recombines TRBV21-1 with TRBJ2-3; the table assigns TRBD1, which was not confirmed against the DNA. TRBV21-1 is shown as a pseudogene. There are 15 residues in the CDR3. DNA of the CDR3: TGTGCCAGCAGCAAAAGACAGGGTGGTACAGATACGCAGTATTTT. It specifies CASSKRQGGTDTQYF.

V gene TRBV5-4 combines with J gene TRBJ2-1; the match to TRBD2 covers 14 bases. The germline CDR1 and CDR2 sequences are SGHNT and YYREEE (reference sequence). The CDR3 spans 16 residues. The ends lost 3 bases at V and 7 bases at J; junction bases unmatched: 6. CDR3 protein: CASSSGTSGRWNEQFF. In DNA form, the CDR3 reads TGTGCCAGCAGCTCCGGGACTAGCGGGAGATGGAATGAGCAGTTCTTC. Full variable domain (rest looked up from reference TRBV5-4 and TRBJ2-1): ETGVTQSPTHLIKTRGQQVTLRCSSQSGHNTVSWYQQALGQGPQFIFQYYREEENGRGNFPPRFSGLQFPNYSSELNVNALELDDSALYLCASSSGTSGRWNEQFFGPGTRLTVL.

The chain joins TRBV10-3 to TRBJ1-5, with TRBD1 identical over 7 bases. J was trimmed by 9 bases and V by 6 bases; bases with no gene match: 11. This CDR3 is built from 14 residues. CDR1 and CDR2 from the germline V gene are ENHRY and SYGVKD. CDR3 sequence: CAISPGTALRPQHF. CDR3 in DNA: TGTGCCATCAGCCCCGGGACAGCACTGAGGCCCCAGCATTTT.

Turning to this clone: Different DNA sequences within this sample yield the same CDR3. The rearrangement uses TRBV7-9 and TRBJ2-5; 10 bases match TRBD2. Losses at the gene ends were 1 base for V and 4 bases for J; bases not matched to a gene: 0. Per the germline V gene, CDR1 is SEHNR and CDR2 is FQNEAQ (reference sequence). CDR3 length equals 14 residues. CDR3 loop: CASSLGLAGETQYF. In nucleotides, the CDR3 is TGTGCCAGCAGCTTAGGACTAGCGGGAGAGACCCAGTACTTC.

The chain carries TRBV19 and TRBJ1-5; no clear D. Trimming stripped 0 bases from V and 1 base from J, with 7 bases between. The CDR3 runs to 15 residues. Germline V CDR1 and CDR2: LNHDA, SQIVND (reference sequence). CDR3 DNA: TGTGCCAGTAGTATAGATAATCTCAGCAATCAGCCCCAGCATTTT. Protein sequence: CASSIDNLSNQPQHF. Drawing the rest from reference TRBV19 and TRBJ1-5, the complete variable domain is DGGITQSPKYLFRKEGQNVTLSCEQNLNHDAMYWYRQDPGQGLRLIYYSQIVNDFQKGDIAEGYSVSREKKESFPLTVTSAQKNPTAFYLCASSIDNLSNQPQHFGDGTRLSIL.

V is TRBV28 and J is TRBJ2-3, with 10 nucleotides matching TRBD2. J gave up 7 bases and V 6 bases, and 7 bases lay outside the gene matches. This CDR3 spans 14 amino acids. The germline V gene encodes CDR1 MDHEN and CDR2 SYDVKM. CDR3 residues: CASSPGGLANTQYF. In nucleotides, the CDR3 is TGTGCCAGCAGCCCGGGGGGACTAGCGAATACGCAGTATTTT.

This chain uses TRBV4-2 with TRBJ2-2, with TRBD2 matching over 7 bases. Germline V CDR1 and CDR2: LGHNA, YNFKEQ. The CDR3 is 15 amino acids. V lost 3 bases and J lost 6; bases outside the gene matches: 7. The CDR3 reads CASSHNFGLAGELFF. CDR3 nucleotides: TGTGCCAGCAGCCACAACTTTGGACTAGCCGGGGAGCTGTTTTTT.

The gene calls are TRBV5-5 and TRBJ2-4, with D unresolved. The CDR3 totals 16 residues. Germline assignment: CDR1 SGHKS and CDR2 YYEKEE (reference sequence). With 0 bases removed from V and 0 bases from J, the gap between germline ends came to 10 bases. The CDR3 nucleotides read TGTGCCAGCAGCTTGGCCACCCAGTTAGCCAAAAACATTCAGTACTTC. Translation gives CASSLATQLAKNIQYF.

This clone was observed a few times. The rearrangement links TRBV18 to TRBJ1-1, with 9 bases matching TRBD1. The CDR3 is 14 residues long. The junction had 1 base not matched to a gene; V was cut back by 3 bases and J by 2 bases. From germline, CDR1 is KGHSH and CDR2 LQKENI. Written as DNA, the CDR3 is TGTGCCAGCTCACCGACAGGGGGAAACACTGAAGCTTTCTTT. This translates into CASSPTGGNTEAFF.

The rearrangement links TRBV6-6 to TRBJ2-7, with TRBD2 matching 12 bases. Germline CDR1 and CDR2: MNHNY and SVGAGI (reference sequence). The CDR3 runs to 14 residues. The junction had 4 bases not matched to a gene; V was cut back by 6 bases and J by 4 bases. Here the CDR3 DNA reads TGTGCCAGCAGCCCACTAGCGGGAGGTTACGAGCAGTACTTC. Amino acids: CASSPLAGGYEQYF.

CDR3 in amino acids: CATSRGGGRDNEQFF. For the CDR3, the DNA is TGTGCCACCAGCAGGGGGGGCGGGAGGGACAATGAGCAGTTCTTC. This chain links TRBV15 with TRBJ2-1; TRBD2 aligns across 9 bases. Germline-derived CDR1 and CDR2 are LNHNV and YYDKDF (reference sequence). V gave up 3 bases and J gave up 5 bases; unmatched junction bases: 5. CDR3 length: 15 amino acids.

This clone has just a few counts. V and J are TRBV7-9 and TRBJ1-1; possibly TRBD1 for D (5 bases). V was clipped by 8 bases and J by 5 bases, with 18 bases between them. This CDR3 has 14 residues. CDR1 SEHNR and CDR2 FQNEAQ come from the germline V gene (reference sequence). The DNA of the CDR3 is TGTGCCAGCGCTGGGGCAGGGAGGGGAACTGAAGCTTTCTTT. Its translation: CASAGAGRGTEAFF.

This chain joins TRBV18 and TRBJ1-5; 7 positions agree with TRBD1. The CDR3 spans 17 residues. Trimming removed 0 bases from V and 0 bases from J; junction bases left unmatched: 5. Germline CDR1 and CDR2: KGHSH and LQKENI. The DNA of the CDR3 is TGTGCCAGCTCACCACCGGGACAGTTCTATAGCAATCAGCCCCAGCATTTT. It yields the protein CASSPPGQFYSNQPQHF.

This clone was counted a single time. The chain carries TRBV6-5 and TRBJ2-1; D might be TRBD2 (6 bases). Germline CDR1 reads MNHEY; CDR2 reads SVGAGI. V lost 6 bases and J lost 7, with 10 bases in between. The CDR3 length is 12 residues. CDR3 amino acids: CASRGTWNEQFF. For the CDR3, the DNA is TGTGCCAGCAGGGGGACTTGGAATGAGCAGTTCTTC.

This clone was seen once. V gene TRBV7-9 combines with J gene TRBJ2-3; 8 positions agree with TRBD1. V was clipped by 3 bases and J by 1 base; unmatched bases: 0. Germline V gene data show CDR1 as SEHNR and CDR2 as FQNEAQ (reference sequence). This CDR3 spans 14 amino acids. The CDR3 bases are TGTGCCAGCAGCTTGGGACAGGGCACAGATACGCAGTATTTT. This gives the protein CASSLGQGTDTQYF.

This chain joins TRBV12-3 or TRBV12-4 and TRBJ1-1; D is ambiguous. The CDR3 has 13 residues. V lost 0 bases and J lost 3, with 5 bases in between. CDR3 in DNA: TGTGCCAGCAGTTTAGCGTTCGACACTGAAGCTTTCTTT. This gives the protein CASSLAFDTEAFF.

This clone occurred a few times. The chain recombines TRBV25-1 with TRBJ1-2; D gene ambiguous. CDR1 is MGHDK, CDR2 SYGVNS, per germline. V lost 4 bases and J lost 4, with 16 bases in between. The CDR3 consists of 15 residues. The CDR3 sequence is CASSGPGFPTYGYTF. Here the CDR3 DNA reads TGTGCCAGCAGTGGCCCGGGGTTTCCCACCTATGGCTACACCTTC.

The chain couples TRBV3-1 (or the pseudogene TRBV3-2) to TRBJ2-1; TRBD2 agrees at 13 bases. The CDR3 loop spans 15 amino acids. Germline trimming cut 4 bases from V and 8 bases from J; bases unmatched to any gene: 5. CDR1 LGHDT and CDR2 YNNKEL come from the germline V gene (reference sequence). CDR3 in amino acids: CASSPRTSGGHEQFF. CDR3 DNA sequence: TGTGCCAGCAGCCCCCGGACTAGCGGGGGCCATGAGCAGTTCTTC.

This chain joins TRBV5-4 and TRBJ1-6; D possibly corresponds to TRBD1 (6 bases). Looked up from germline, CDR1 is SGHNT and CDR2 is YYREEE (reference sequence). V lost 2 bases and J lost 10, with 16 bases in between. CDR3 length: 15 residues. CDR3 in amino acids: CASSLQGHLGSPLHF. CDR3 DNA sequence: TGTGCCAGCAGCTTACAGGGCCATTTAGGATCACCCCTCCACTTT.

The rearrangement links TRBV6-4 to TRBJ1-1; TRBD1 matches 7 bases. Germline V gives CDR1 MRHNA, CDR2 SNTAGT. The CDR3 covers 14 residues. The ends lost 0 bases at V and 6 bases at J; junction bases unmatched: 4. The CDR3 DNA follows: TGTGCCAGCAGTGACTCGTACAGGGGCTCTGAAGCTTTCTTT. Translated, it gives CASSDSYRGSEAFF.

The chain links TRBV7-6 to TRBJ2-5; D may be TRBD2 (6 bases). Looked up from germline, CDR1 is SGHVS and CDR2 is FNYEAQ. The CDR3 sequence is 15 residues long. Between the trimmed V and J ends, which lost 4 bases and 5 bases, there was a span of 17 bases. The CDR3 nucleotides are TGTGCCAGCAGCTCCTCCGTTGGTGCGGGGGAGACCCAGTACTTC. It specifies CASSSSVGAGETQYF.

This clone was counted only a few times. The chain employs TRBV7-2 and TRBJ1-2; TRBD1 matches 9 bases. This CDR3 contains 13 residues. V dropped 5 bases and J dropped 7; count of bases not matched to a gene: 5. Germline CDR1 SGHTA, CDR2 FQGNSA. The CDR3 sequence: CASSPQGQGGYTF. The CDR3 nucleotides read TGTGCCAGCAGCCCCCAGGGACAGGGTGGCTACACCTTC.

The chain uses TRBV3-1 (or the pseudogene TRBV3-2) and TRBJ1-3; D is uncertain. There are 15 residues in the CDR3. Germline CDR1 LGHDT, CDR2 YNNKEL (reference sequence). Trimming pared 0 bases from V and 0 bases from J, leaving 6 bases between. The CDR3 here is CASSQDSSSGNTIYF. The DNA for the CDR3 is TGTGCCAGCAGCCAAGATTCCAGCTCTGGAAACACCATATATTTT.

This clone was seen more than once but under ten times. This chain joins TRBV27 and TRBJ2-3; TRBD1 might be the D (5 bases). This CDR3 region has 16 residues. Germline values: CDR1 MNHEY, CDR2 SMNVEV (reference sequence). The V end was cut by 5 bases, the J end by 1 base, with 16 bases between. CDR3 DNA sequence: TGTGCCAGCAGTGTAATAGGGGTTGGGGGCACAGATACGCAGTATTTT. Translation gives CASSVIGVGGTDTQYF.

CDR3 nucleotides: TGCAGTGCTAGTCCTATGCGGGGCTCCTACGAGCAGTACTTC. Its protein is CSASPMRGSYEQYF. This sequence joins TRBV20-1 and TRBJ2-7; maybe TRBD2 (6 bases). The CDR3 is 14 amino acids. The V gene lost 3 bases and the J gene lost 0 bases, with 12 bases spanning the gap. The V gene's germline CDR1 is DFQATT and CDR2 SNEGSKA (reference sequence).